The T cell receptor (beta chain) under discussion was sequenced for a study of blood T cell repertoires in COVID-19. Original handling: Amplification of reference gene primers provided the estimated nucleated cell counts. The repertoire was sequenced with immunoSEQ multiplex PCR; TCRdb's copy has only in-frame clones and lacks some. V and J calls and clone size follow that table, whereas D and trimming were derived from the DNA. The table lists approximately 350,000 clones, roughly 80% of them singletons. This clone occurred once. Germline V CDR1 and CDR2: SNHLY, FYNNEI. The length of the CDR3 is 15 residues. The ends lost 4 bases at V and 2 bases at J; junction bases unmatched: 4. Categorization into cohorts depended on clinical history that participants reported.

The sequence was obtained from a woman aged 45-59 years who had recovered from COVID-19. The chain carries TRBV2 and TRBJ2-1, with 8 positions matching TRBD1. The sequencing input was PBMCs or T cells enriched from blood (not recorded which). The CDR3 nucleotides are TGTGCCAGCAGTGGTTCGGGACAGGCCTACAATGAGCAGTTCTTC. It codes for CASSGSGQAYNEQFF.